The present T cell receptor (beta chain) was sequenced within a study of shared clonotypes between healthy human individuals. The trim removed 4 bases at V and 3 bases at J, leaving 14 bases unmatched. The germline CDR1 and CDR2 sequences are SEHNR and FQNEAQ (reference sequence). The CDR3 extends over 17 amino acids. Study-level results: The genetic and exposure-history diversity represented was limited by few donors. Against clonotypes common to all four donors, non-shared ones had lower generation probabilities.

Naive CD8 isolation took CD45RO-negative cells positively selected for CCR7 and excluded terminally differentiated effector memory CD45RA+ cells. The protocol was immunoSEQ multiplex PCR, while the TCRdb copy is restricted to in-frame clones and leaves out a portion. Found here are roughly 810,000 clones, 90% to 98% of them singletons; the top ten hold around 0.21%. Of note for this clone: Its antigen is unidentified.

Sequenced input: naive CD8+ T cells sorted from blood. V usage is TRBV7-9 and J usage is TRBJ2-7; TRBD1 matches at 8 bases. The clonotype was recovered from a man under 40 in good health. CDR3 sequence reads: CASSSLKTGVGDYEQYF. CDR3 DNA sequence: TGTGCCAGCAGCTCCCTTAAGACAGGGGTTGGGGACTACGAGCAGTACTTC.